One and the same sample provided the 5 T cell receptor beta chains below, sequenced in a study of cytomegalovirus exposure and HLA in healthy donors. The PCR used 60 Vbeta and 13 Jbeta primers. The method was immunoSEQ multiplex PCR; TCRdb's version includes in-frame clones alone and lacks a portion of them. The repertoire includes about 160,000 clones, 85% of them detected once, and more than 2% sits in the top ten. The sample was PBMCs. These receptor sequences come from a man aged 18 to 30 in good health and CMV-seropositive.

This sequence joins TRBV9 and TRBJ1-3; 7 bases are shared with TRBD1. The CDR3 consists of 14 residues. The ends lost 7 bases at V and 0 bases at J; junction bases unmatched: 4. CDR1 is SGDLS and CDR2 is YYNGEE in the germline V gene. The chain's CDR3 is CASGTANSGNTIYF. CDR3 sequence (DNA): TGTGCCAGCGGGACAGCGAACTCTGGAAACACCATATATTTT. The entire variable domain, with the rest obtained from reference TRBV9 and TRBJ1-3, is as follows: DSGVTQTPKHLITATGQRVTLRCSPRSGDLSVYWYQQSLDQGLQFLIQYYNGEERAKGNILERFSAQQFPDLHSELNLSSLELGDSALYFCASGTANSGNTIYFGEGSWLTVV.

V and J are TRBV19 and TRBJ1-5, with 9 bases aligning to TRBD1. The germline V gene encodes CDR1 LNHDA and CDR2 SQIVND (reference sequence). This CDR3 is 18 amino acids long. With V trimmed by 4 bases and J by 0 bases, 10 bases remained unmatched. In DNA form, the CDR3 reads TGTGCCAGTAGTACAGAACGATACAGGGGGCTTAGCAATCAGCCCCAGCATTTT. It encodes CASSTERYRGLSNQPQHF.

The rearrangement uses TRBV29-1 and TRBJ2-1; 7 bases are shared with TRBD2. V trimming: 0 bases; J trimming: 14 bases; junction bases outside the gene matches: 7. Germline CDR1 is SQVTM and CDR2 is ANQGSEA. The CDR3 has 12 amino acids. The CDR3 region is CSVEDRAGEEFF. Written as DNA, the CDR3 is TGCAGCGTTGAAGATCGGGCGGGGGAGGAGTTCTTC.

The chain has TRBV19 and TRBJ2-6, with D unclear. The germline CDR1 and CDR2 sequences are LNHDA and SQIVND (reference sequence). The V end was cut by 4 bases, the J end by 2 bases, with 15 bases between. There are 17 residues in the CDR3. This chain's CDR3 is CASSTGTPSTGANVLTF. The CDR3, as DNA: TGTGCCAGTAGTACAGGAACACCATCAACTGGGGCCAACGTCCTGACTTTC.

CDR3 amino acids: CASSQTDRDGHTIYF. The CDR3 region has the DNA TGCGCCAGCAGCCAAACGGACAGGGACGGGCACACCATATATTTT. J is TRBJ1-3 and V is TRBV4-1, with 8 bases aligning to TRBD1. Germline CDR1 and CDR2: MGHRA and YSYEKL. Losses at the gene ends were 2 bases for V and 8 bases for J; bases not matched to a gene: 8. The CDR3 has 15 amino acids.